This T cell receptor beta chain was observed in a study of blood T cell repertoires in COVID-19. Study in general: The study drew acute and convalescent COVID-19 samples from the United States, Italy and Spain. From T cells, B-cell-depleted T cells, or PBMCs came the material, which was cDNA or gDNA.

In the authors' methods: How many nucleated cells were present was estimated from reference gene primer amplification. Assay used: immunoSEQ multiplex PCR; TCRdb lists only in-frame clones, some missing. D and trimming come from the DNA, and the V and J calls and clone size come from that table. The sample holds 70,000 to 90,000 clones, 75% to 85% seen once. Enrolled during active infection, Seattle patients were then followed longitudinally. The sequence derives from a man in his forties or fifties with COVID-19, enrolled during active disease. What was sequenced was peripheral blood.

The CDR3 DNA reads TGTGCCAGCAGCTTACTTCAGGTGGGCACTGAAGCTTTCTTT. Translation gives CASSLLQVGTEAFF. The genes are TRBV11-2 and TRBJ1-1; D gene uncertain. The CDR3 runs to 14 residues. The V end was cut by 2 bases, the J end by 4 bases, with 11 bases between. Germline V CDR1 and CDR2: SGHAT, FQNNGV.